Below are 7 T cell receptor beta chains sequenced from a single sample in a study of vaccination and CD4 T cells after COVID-19. Cultured CD4+ T cells had their DNA profiled by the Oncomine TCR Beta short-read assay. TCRdb reprocessed the PCR reads with MiXCR, giving one entry per CDR3 protein. This sample has about 4,500 distinct CDR3 sequences, with roughly three fifths found just once. The treatment is: roughly ten-day PBMC culture with coronavirus spike peptide pools or control peptides (ViraFEST assay). CD4+ T-cell collection from the unexposed donor predated the COVID-19 pandemic (2011-2018). These receptors' targets are unknown. Sequencing was performed on CD4+ T cells from blood, cultured in vitro. These receptors all come from a human donor in good health.

This clonotype was seen more than once but under ten times. The chain couples TRBV6-1 to TRBJ1-1, with D perhaps matching TRBD1 (5 bases). The CDR3 spans 13 residues. Deletions cut 6 bases from V and 6 bases from J, with 14 bases between. Germline V CDR1 and CDR2: MNHNS, SASEGT. In nucleotides, the CDR3 is TGTGCCAGCAGCCGACCTGGGACTGCTGAAGCTTTCTTT. This encodes CASSRPGTAEAFF.

V gene TRBV15 combines with J gene TRBJ1-2; no firm D call. CDR1 and CDR2 (germline): LNHNV, YYDKDF (reference sequence). The CDR3 is 16 amino acids. With 2 bases removed from V and 7 bases from J, the gap between germline ends came to 20 bases. The DNA of the CDR3 is TGTGCCACCAGCAGATTTGGACTGATCCTCAATTCTGGCTACACCTTC. It translates to CATSRFGLILNSGYTF.

This chain links TRBV15 with TRBJ1-2, with no clear D. Trimming took 1 base from V and 8 from J, leaving 14 bases between them. Germline V gives CDR1 LNHNV, CDR2 YYDKDF (reference sequence). The CDR3 is made up of 14 amino acids. CDR3 sequence (DNA): TGTGCCACCAGCAGAGTGCAGGCCGGGAGAGGCTACACCTTC. Translation gives CATSRVQAGRGYTF.

This chain joins TRBV27 and TRBJ1-1, with 12 bases fitting TRBD1. CDR1 and CDR2 from the germline V gene are MNHEY and SMNVEV (reference sequence). The CDR3 sequence is 17 residues long. The junction had 12 bases not matched to a gene; V was cut back by 5 bases and J by 5 bases. The CDR3 here is CASSLYGTGGLRTEAFF. Here the CDR3 DNA reads TGTGCCAGCAGTCTGTACGGGACAGGGGGCCTTAGAACTGAAGCTTTCTTT.

The table lists this clonotype with a few counts. The V and J genes are TRBV19 and TRBJ1-1, with 8 bases matching TRBD1. This CDR3 has 13 amino acids. V lost 5 bases and J lost 4; bases outside the gene matches: 3. Germline assignment: CDR1 LNHDA and CDR2 SQIVND (reference sequence). CDR3 in amino acids: CASSEGQGTEAFF. CDR3 bases: TGTGCCAGTAGTGAAGGACAGGGCACTGAAGCTTTCTTT.

This chain uses TRBV6-1 with TRBJ1-1; D gene unclear. CDR1 is MNHNS, CDR2 SASEGT, per germline. V lost 6 bases, J lost 1 base, and 15 bases lay in between. The CDR3 covers 15 residues. CDR3 sequence (DNA): TGTGCCAGCAGGGAATCGACACGGTCGAACACTGAAGCTTTCTTT. Translated, it gives CASRESTRSNTEAFF.

The chain recombines TRBV6-1 with TRBJ2-3; 7 nucleotides match TRBD2. J gave up 7 bases and V 2 bases, and 6 bases lay outside the gene matches. Germline loops: CDR1 MNHNS, CDR2 SASEGT. CDR3 length: 14 amino acids. The CDR3 here is CASSEQAGFHTQYF. The CDR3 DNA follows: TGTGCCAGCAGTGAACAAGCGGGGTTCCATACGCAGTATTTT.